Below, 25 T cell receptor beta chains from the same sample are listed, as sequenced in a study of T-cell reconstitution after alpha-beta-depleted transplantation in children. Molecular barcoding with unique molecular identifiers was used for the TCRbeta library. TCRdb re-analysed the PCR reads in MiXCR, keeping a single row per CDR3 protein. The top ten hold roughly 6% of the sample, which has approximately 400,000 distinct CDR3 sequences, about a tenth seen once. Sequenced here: PBMCs from the stem cell graft donor, sampled from the stem cell graft. The receptors come from a human donor who donated a stem cell graft to a child with acute myeloid leukemia.

This clonotype was detected only a few times. The DNA for the CDR3 is TGTGCCAGCAGGCTGGGACTAGCTTACAATGAGCAGTTCTTC. It codes for CASRLGLAYNEQFF. The chain uses TRBV14 and TRBJ2-1; 9 bases fit TRBD2. Trimming at V came to 6 bases and at J to 4 bases, leaving 4 bases not matched to a gene. Looked up from germline, CDR1 is SGHDN and CDR2 is FVKESK. The CDR3 totals 14 residues.

V is TRBV7-6 and J is TRBJ2-7; D gene ambiguous. Per the germline V gene, CDR1 is SGHVS and CDR2 is FNYEAQ. CDR3 size: 13 residues. The germline V and J ends were trimmed by 3 bases and 6 bases, with 12 bases remaining between them. The CDR3 nucleotides are TGTGCCAGCAGCTTCGGCGAATCTGTCGAGCAGTACTTC. Protein sequence: CASSFGESVEQYF.

This clonotype came up a few times. J is TRBJ2-1 and V is TRBV20-1, with no clear D. The CDR3 has 10 amino acids. Trimming shortened V by 7 bases and J by 7 bases, and 8 bases separated the two germline ends. Germline lookup yields CDR1 DFQATT and CDR2 SNEGSKA (reference sequence). The CDR3 protein is CSVRRNEQFF. Written as DNA, the CDR3 is TGCAGTGTAAGGCGTAATGAGCAGTTCTTC.

In this sample, this clonotype turned up many times. The CDR3 DNA sequence: TGTGCCAGCAGAGCTAACAGGGGGAACACTGAAGCTTTCTTT. This translates into CASRANRGNTEAFF. V and J are TRBV6-1 and TRBJ1-1, with 7 positions matching TRBD1. The CDR3 is 14 amino acids. CDR1 MNHNS and CDR2 SASEGT come from the germline V gene. J gave up 1 base and V 6 bases, and 5 bases lay outside the gene matches.

The CDR3 region is CASSYGDRPSNTEAFF. CDR3 DNA: TGCGCCAGCAGCTATGGGGACAGGCCTTCGAACACTGAAGCTTTCTTT. This chain uses TRBV5-1 with TRBJ1-1; 8 positions agree with TRBD1. The V and J ends lost 3 bases and 1 base, in that order; junction bases with no gene match: 8. This CDR3 is 16 amino acids long. Germline CDR1 and CDR2: SGHRS and YFSETQ.

The V call is TRBV5-1, the J call TRBJ1-2, with 8 bases fitting TRBD1. The length of the CDR3 is 15 residues. V gave up 2 bases and J gave up 3 bases; unmatched junction bases: 6. Germline V lookup: CDR1 SGHRS, CDR2 YFSETQ. The CDR3 spells CASSLSTGQDYGYTF. The DNA of the CDR3 is TGCGCCAGCAGCTTAAGCACGGGACAGGACTATGGCTACACCTTC.

The chain combines TRBV5-5 with TRBJ2-1; the D gene could be TRBD1 or TRBD2 (6 bases each). The germline CDR1 and CDR2 sequences are SGHKS and YYEKEE (reference sequence). V shed 4 bases and J shed 4 bases, with 15 bases lying between them. This CDR3 has 15 residues. In DNA form, the CDR3 reads TGTGCCAGCAGCCACTCGGGGGCGGGGTACAATGAGCAGTTCTTC. Its translation: CASSHSGAGYNEQFF. Looking up the rest from reference TRBV5-5 and TRBJ2-1 gives the full variable domain: DAGVTQSPTHLIKTRGQQVTLRCSPISGHKSVSWYQQVLGQGPQFIFQYYEKEERGRGNFPDRFSARQFPNYSSELNVNALLLGDSALYLCASSHSGAGYNEQFFGPGTRLTVL.

This clonotype was recorded a few times. CDR3 in amino acids: CASSAQGMGNQPQHF. The DNA for the CDR3 is TGTGCCAGCAGCGCCCAGGGGATGGGGAATCAGCCCCAGCATTTT. This chain connects TRBV12-3 or TRBV12-4 to TRBJ1-5; D is possibly TRBD1 (6 bases). The CDR3 runs to 15 residues. The germline V and J ends were trimmed by 6 bases and 4 bases, with 16 bases remaining between them.

This clonotype has only a few counts. This sequence joins TRBV10-3 and TRBJ2-1, with 9 bases aligning to TRBD2. The CDR3 has 15 residues. Per germline, CDR1 ENHRY and CDR2 SYGVKD. J was trimmed by 7 bases and V by 2 bases; bases with no gene match: 6. The CDR3 nucleotides read TGTGCCATCAGTGAGCCGGCGGGGGGGCGGAATGAGCAGTTCTTC. It codes for CAISEPAGGRNEQFF.

This clonotype was observed a few times. The V gene is TRBV25-1, the J gene TRBJ2-1, with TRBD2 as a possible D gene (7 bases). V was trimmed by 2 bases and J by 5 bases, leaving 13 bases between them. The V gene's germline CDR1 is MGHDK and CDR2 SYGVNS. This CDR3 has 15 amino acids. The CDR3 loop reads CASSEGGGLNNEQFF. CDR3 bases: TGTGCCAGCAGTGAAGGGGGGGGCCTCAACAATGAGCAGTTCTTC.

The chain couples TRBV20-1 to TRBJ1-2; the D gene is possibly TRBD1 (6 bases). V was cut by 0 bases and J by 2 bases, with 19 bases left in between. Germline assignment: CDR1 DFQATT and CDR2 SNEGSKA (reference sequence). The CDR3 sequence is 17 residues long. CDR3 amino acids: CSARDRDMGRANYGYTF. CDR3 bases: TGCAGTGCTAGAGATCGGGACATGGGGAGGGCGAACTATGGCTACACCTTC.

There are a few counts of this clonotype. V usage is TRBV20-1 and J usage is TRBJ2-1; D is perhaps TRBD1 (5 bases). CDR1 and CDR2 (germline): DFQATT, SNEGSKA (reference sequence). The CDR3 has 16 amino acids. V lost 4 bases and J lost 8, with 24 bases in between. The CDR3, as DNA: TGCAGTGCTAAGGGGTCACCGGGCCGTCCTGCGGATGAGCAGTTCTTC. It yields the protein CSAKGSPGRPADEQFF.

This clonotype was seen at least ten times. This chain links TRBV7-2 with TRBJ2-5; 9 bases fit TRBD2. CDR3 size: 15 residues. The ends lost 0 bases at V and 4 bases at J; junction bases unmatched: 3. CDR1 and CDR2 from the germline V gene are SGHTA and FQGNSA. The CDR3 spells CASSLALAGAETQYF. The CDR3 DNA sequence: TGTGCCAGCAGCTTAGCTTTAGCGGGAGCAGAGACCCAGTACTTC.

This clonotype was picked up a small number of times. The chain is built from TRBV7-9 and TRBJ2-1, with 10 positions matching TRBD1. Unmatched junction bases numbered 4, after V lost 1 base and J lost 7 bases. This CDR3 has 15 residues. CDR1 and CDR2 (germline): SEHNR, FQNEAQ (reference sequence). CDR3 nucleotide sequence: TGTGCCAGCAGCTTAGGACAGGGGGCAGATAATGAGCAGTTCTTC. Its protein product is CASSLGQGADNEQFF.

In its sample, this clonotype was seen many times. The genes are TRBV7-2 and TRBJ2-7; 8 bases are shared with TRBD1. The CDR3 consists of 15 residues. The germline gives CDR1 SGHTA, CDR2 FQGNSA. With 3 bases clipped from V and 4 bases from J, the junction kept 8 bases outside the gene matches. The CDR3 is CASSFDRGFWYEQYF. The CDR3 DNA reads as TGTGCCAGCAGCTTTGACAGGGGATTTTGGTACGAGCAGTACTTC.

The J gene is TRBJ2-2, the V gene TRBV15; perhaps TRBD1 as D (5 bases). This CDR3 contains 14 residues. The germline V and J ends were trimmed by 8 bases and 2 bases, with 12 bases remaining between them. Germline assignment: CDR1 LNHNV and CDR2 YYDKDF (reference sequence). The CDR3 coding sequence is TGTGCCACCGGGGCCAGACTTAACACCGGGGAGCTGTTTTTT. Encoded protein: CATGARLNTGELFF.

CDR3 sequence reads: CASSLWDRDPYEQYF. CDR3 DNA sequence: TGTGCCAGCTCGCTTTGGGACAGGGACCCCTACGAGCAGTACTTC. The J gene is TRBJ2-7, the V gene TRBV18; 9 bases match TRBD1. The germline V gene encodes CDR1 KGHSH and CDR2 LQKENI. This CDR3 is 15 amino acids long. Germline trimming cut 6 bases from V and 2 bases from J; bases unmatched to any gene: 8.

The table lists this clonotype with many counts. The V and J genes are TRBV20-1 and TRBJ2-5, with D possibly being TRBD1 (5 bases). Trimming left V 6 bases short and J 11 bases short, with 19 bases between. The CDR3 has 12 amino acids. Germline V gives CDR1 DFQATT, CDR2 SNEGSKA (reference sequence). CDR3 in DNA: TGCAGTGCATCTGTACAGGTGGCGGAGCAGTACTTC. The encoded protein is CSASVQVAEQYF.

This clonotype turned up a few times. The chain has TRBV11-1 and TRBJ1-4, with 7 bases that match TRBD1. This CDR3 contains 15 residues. The V segment lost 5 bases and the J segment 7 bases; nucleotides outside the gene matches: 10. Germline V gene lookup returns CDR1 SGHAT and CDR2 FQDESV (reference sequence). CDR3 coding DNA: TGTGCCAGCAGCATCGGACAGGAAAGAATTGAAAAACTGTTTTTT. Residues: CASSIGQERIEKLFF. Using reference TRBV11-1 and TRBJ1-4 for the parts outside the CDR3, the full variable domain is EAEVAQSPRYKITEKSQAVAFWCDPISGHATLYWYRQILGQGPELLVQFQDESVVDDSQLPKDRFSAERLKGVDSTLKIQPAELGDSAMYLCASSIGQERIEKLFFGSGTQLSVL.

J is TRBJ2-7 and V is TRBV20-1; 9 positions match TRBD2. V shed 4 bases and J 1 base; nucleotides not matched to a gene: 8. CDR1 and CDR2 from the germline V gene are DFQATT and SNEGSKA (reference sequence). The CDR3 has 15 residues. The CDR3 reads CSAKGLAGRSYEQYF. The CDR3 DNA follows: TGCAGTGCTAAGGGGCTAGCGGGAAGGTCCTACGAGCAGTACTTC.

This clonotype showed up many times. This chain connects TRBV15 to TRBJ2-1; the D is unclear. CDR3 length: 12 amino acids. Germline values: CDR1 LNHNV, CDR2 YYDKDF (reference sequence). V lost 0 bases to trimming and J lost 8 bases, with 5 bases between them. The CDR3: CATSRESDEQFF. The CDR3 region has the DNA TGTGCCACCAGCAGAGAGTCGGATGAGCAGTTCTTC. Together with reference TRBV15 and TRBJ2-1, the CDR3 gives the full variable domain: DAMVIQNPRYQVTQFGKPVTLSCSQTLNHNVMYWYQQKSSQAPKLLFHYYDKDFNNEADTPDNFQSRRPNTSFCFLDIRSPGLGDTAMYLCATSRESDEQFFGPGTRLTVL.

This chain joins TRBV4-1 and TRBJ2-7, with no clear D. CDR3 length equals 12 residues. Germline V gene sequence: CDR1 MGHRA, CDR2 YSYEKL. Trimming removed 0 bases from V and 5 bases from J, with 5 bases in between. The CDR3 coding sequence is TGCGCCAGCAGCCAAGATGAGAACGAGCAGTACGTC. This codes for CASSQDENEQYV.

This clonotype was observed a few times. The chain joins TRBV6-5 to TRBJ1-6; D is uncertain. This CDR3 has 14 amino acids. V was shortened by 4 bases and J by 6 bases, with 10 bases between the two germline ends. Germline CDR1 is MNHEY and CDR2 is SVGAGI. The CDR3 coding sequence is TGTGCCAGCAGTTTCACACAGCTTAATTCACCCCTCCACTTT. It translates to CASSFTQLNSPLHF.

Only a few counts were recorded for this clonotype. The chain is built from TRBV5-1 and TRBJ2-3, with D hard to call. V lost 4 bases and J 4 bases, leaving 19 bases between the germline ends. The CDR3 spans 16 residues. Germline V gene sequence: CDR1 SGHRS, CDR2 YFSETQ. CDR3 DNA: TGCGCCAGCAGCCTGGGCCCGAGTAGGACGGCAGATACGCAGTATTTT. Translating it yields CASSLGPSRTADTQYF.

The chain joins TRBV4-1 to TRBJ1-2; D might be TRBD1 (6 bases). CDR1 MGHRA and CDR2 YSYEKL come from the germline V gene. Between the trimmed V and J ends, which lost 1 base and 2 bases, there was a span of 11 bases. The CDR3 spans 15 residues. CDR3 sequence: CASSQVAGANYGYTF. The CDR3, as DNA: TGCGCCAGCAGCCAAGTAGCAGGGGCGAACTATGGCTACACCTTC.